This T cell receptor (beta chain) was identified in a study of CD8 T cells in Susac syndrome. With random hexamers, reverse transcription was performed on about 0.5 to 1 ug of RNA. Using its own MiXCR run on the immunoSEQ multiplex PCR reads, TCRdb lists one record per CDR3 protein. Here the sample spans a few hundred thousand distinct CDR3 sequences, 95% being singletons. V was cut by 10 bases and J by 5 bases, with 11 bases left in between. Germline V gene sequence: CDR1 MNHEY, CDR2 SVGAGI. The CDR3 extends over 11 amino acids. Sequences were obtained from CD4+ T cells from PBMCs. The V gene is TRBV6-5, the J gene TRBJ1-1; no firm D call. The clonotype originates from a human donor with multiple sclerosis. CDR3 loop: CATLGWTEAFF. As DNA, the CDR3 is TGTGCCACCCTGGGGTGGACTGAAGCTTTCTTT.